This record covers a single T cell receptor (beta chain). The data were obtained in a study of T-cell reconstitution after alpha-beta-depleted transplantation in children. This CDR3 region has 15 residues. Looked up from germline, CDR1 is SNHLY and CDR2 is FYNNEI. V lost 11 bases and J 3 bases, leaving 23 bases between the germline ends. A TCRbeta library incorporating unique molecular identifiers was prepared. TCRdb ran MiXCR on the PCR reads and lists one entry per CDR3 protein. The table lists fewer than 400,000 distinct CDR3 sequences, around 21% of them singletons. This TCR derives from a human donor who donated a stem cell graft to a child with acute myeloid leukemia. V is TRBV2 and J is TRBJ2-7, with a possible D match to TRBD2 (5 bases). This sample comprised PBMCs from the stem cell graft donor, obtained from the stem cell graft. The CDR3 here is CAFCLLRDSLYEQYF. The CDR3 coding sequence is TGTGCCTTCTGTTTACTCCGGGATTCTCTCTACGAGCAGTACTTC.